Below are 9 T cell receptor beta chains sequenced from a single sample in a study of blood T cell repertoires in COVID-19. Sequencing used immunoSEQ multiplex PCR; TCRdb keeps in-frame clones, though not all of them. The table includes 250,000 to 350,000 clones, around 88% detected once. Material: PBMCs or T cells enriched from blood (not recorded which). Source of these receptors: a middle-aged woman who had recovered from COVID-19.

CDR3: CASSIDPPRGAFQPQHF. The CDR3 bases are TGTGCCAGTAGTATCGACCCGCCGCGGGGGGCTTTTCAGCCCCAGCATTTT. The rearrangement uses TRBV19 and TRBJ1-5; TRBD1 might be the D (6 bases). CDR1 is LNHDA, CDR2 SQIVND, per germline (reference sequence). V gave up 3 bases and J gave up 6 bases, with 21 bases separating them. This CDR3 spans 17 amino acids.

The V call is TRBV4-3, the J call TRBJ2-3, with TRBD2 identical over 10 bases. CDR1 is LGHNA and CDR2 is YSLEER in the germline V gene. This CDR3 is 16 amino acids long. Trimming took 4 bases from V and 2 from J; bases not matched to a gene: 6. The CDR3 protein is CASSPQGLAVTDTQYF. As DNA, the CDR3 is TGCGCCAGCAGCCCGCAAGGACTAGCGGTCACAGATACGCAGTATTTT.

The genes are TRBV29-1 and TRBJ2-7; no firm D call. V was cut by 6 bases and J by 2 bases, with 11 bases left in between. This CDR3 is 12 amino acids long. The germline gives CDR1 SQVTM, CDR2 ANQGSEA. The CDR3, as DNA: TGCAGCGTGAGCGACGGAACCTACGAGCAGTACTTC. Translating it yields CSVSDGTYEQYF.

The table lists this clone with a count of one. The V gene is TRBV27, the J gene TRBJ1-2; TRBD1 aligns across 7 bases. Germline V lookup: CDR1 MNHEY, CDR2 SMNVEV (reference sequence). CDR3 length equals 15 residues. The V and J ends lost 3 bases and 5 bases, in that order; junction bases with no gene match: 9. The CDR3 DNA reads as TGTGCCAGCAGTTTCGGGACAGAGCCAGGTTATGGCTACACCTTC. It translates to CASSFGTEPGYGYTF.

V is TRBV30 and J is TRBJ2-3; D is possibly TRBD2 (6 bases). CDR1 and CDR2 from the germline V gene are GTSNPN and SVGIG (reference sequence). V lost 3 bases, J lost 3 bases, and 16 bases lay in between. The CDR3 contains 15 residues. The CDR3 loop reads CAWRGSGPLTDTQYF. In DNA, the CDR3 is TGTGCCTGGAGGGGAAGCGGGCCGTTGACAGATACGCAGTATTTT.

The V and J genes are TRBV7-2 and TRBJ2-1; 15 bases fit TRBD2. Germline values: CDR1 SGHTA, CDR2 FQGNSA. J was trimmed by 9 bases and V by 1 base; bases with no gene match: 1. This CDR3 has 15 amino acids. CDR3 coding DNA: TGTGCCAGCAGCTTAGTGGGACTAGCGGGAGGTGAGCAGTTCTTC. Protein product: CASSLVGLAGGEQFF. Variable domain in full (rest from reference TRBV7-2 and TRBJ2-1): GAGVSQSPSNKVTEKGKDVELRCDPISGHTALYWYRQSLGQGLEFLIYFQGNSAPDKSGLPSDRFSAERTGGSVSTLTIQRTQQEDSAVYLCASSLVGLAGGEQFFGPGTRLTVL.

The CDR3 spells CASSVMKTSGSSYNEQFF. The CDR3 DNA reads TGTGCCAGCAGCGTTATGAAGACAAGCGGGAGCTCCTACAATGAGCAGTTCTTC. The rearrangement uses TRBV9 and TRBJ2-1, with TRBD2 matching 8 bases. The germline V gene encodes CDR1 SGDLS and CDR2 YYNGEE. V lost 2 bases to trimming and J lost 0 bases; unmatched junction nucleotides: 10. The CDR3 loop spans 18 amino acids.

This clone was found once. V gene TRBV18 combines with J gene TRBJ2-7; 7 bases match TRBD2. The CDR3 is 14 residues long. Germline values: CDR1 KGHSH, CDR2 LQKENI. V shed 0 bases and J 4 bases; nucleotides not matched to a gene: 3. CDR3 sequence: CASSPPGRLYEQYF. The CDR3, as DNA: TGTGCCAGCTCACCACCCGGGAGGCTGTACGAGCAGTACTTC.

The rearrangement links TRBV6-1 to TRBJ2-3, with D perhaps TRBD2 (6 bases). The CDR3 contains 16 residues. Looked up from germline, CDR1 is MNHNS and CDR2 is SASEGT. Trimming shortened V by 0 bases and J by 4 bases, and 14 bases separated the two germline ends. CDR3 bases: TGTGCCAGCAGTGAAGCAGGGTATGAGCGGGCAGATACGCAGTATTTT. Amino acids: CASSEAGYERADTQYF.